One and the same sample provided the 32 T cell receptor beta chains below, sequenced in a study of blood T cell repertoires in COVID-19. Measured with immunoSEQ multiplex PCR; TCRdb has only the in-frame clones, and not every one. Of roughly 120,000 clones in the sample, around 90% were seen once. The sequenced sample was peripheral blood. The origin of the receptors is a man in his fifties or sixties with active COVID-19.

There are a few counts of this clone. The chain employs TRBV5-1 and TRBJ2-6; tentative D call: TRBD1 (5 bases). This CDR3 region has 15 residues. Germline V gene lookup returns CDR1 SGHRS and CDR2 YFSETQ. V was pared by 1 base and J by 1 base, with 6 bases between. CDR3 DNA sequence: TGCGCCAGCAGCTTGACAGGATCTGGGGCCAACGTCCTGACTTTC. This codes for CASSLTGSGANVLTF.

CDR3 amino acids: CASSPGQVASYEQYF. CDR3 DNA: TGTGCCAGCAGCCCGGGACAGGTAGCCTCCTACGAGCAGTACTTC. The rearrangement joins TRBV6-5 to TRBJ2-7; the match to TRBD1 covers 8 bases. The CDR3 totals 15 residues. CDR1 MNHEY and CDR2 SVGAGI come from the germline V gene. V shed 6 bases and J 0 bases; nucleotides not matched to a gene: 7.

The chain couples TRBV7-2 to TRBJ1-1, with D perhaps matching TRBD1 (6 bases). The CDR3 spans 16 residues. Trimming shortened V by 2 bases and J by 1 base, and 14 bases separated the two germline ends. Looked up from germline, CDR1 is SGHTA and CDR2 is FQGNSA. The CDR3 here is CASSLSGGVGNTEAFF. In DNA form, the CDR3 reads TGTGCCAGCAGCTTATCTGGGGGCGTGGGGAACACTGAAGCTTTCTTT.

This clone was picked up one time. V is TRBV7-3 and J is TRBJ2-2; D is possibly TRBD1 (6 bases). CDR3 length equals 16 residues. V lost 2 bases to trimming and J lost 0 bases, with 10 bases between them. Germline CDR1 SGHTA, CDR2 FQGTGA. CDR3 sequence (DNA): TGTGCCAGCAGCTTAGGGACATCCGCGAACACCGGGGAGCTGTTTTTT. Encoded protein: CASSLGTSANTGELFF.

The gene calls are TRBV11-2 and TRBJ2-3; the D is unclear. The CDR3 spans 15 residues. With 1 base removed from V and 2 bases from J, the gap between germline ends came to 10 bases. Germline V CDR1 and CDR2: SGHAT, FQNNGV. In DNA form, the CDR3 reads TGTGCCAGCAGCTTAGCAGGTTCGCTCACAGATACGCAGTATTTT. Translating gives CASSLAGSLTDTQYF.

The chain has TRBV10-3 and TRBJ1-6, with D possibly matching TRBD1 (5 bases). There are 14 residues in the CDR3. The V gene's germline CDR1 is ENHRY and CDR2 SYGVKD. V lost 3 bases and J lost 9, with 12 bases in between. Written as DNA, the CDR3 is TGTGCCATCAGTGAACAGGAGACGGGTTCACCCCTCCACTTT. Protein product: CAISEQETGSPLHF.

The chain recombines TRBV6-1 with TRBJ1-1; maybe TRBD1 (5 bases). CDR1 and CDR2 (germline): MNHNS, SASEGT. Trimming left V 3 bases short and J 0 bases short, with 11 bases between. CDR3 size: 15 residues. CDR3: CASSDKGFMNTEAFF. The CDR3 nucleotides read TGTGCCAGCAGTGATAAGGGGTTCATGAACACTGAAGCTTTCTTT.

This chain links TRBV2 with TRBJ2-4; 10 bases match TRBD2. Unmatched junction bases numbered 9, after V lost 1 base and J lost 0 bases. The CDR3 contains 19 residues. Germline CDR1 SNHLY, CDR2 FYNNEI. The CDR3 DNA reads TGTGCCAGCAGTGAAGAGGGTAGCGGGGGGACTATAGCCAAAAACATTCAGTACTTC. This encodes CASSEEGSGGTIAKNIQYF.

The chain couples TRBV5-1 to TRBJ2-1; the match to TRBD2 covers 11 bases. Germline values: CDR1 SGHRS, CDR2 YFSETQ. The V segment lost 4 bases and the J segment 0 bases; nucleotides outside the gene matches: 9. The CDR3 runs 18 residues. In nucleotides, the CDR3 is TGCGCCAGCAGCGCGACAATTAGCGGGAGGGCCTCCTACAATGAGCAGTTCTTC. As protein: CASSATISGRASYNEQFF.

Here the CDR3 reads CASSLAGGELYYGYTF. CDR3 nucleotides: TGCGCCAGCAGCTTGGCCGGTGGAGAATTGTACTATGGCTACACCTTC. This chain links TRBV5-1 with TRBJ1-2; no definite D call. Per germline, CDR1 SGHRS and CDR2 YFSETQ. V was pared by 0 bases and J by 3 bases, with 15 bases between. The CDR3 contains 16 residues.

This chain links TRBV7-6 with TRBJ2-7; 9 bases are a match to TRBD1. V lost 7 bases, J lost 6 bases, and 13 bases stayed unmatched. The CDR3 has 15 residues. Germline CDR1 is SGHVS and CDR2 is FNYEAQ. CDR3 residues: CASTITPGQGAEQYF. CDR3 nucleotides: TGTGCCAGCACCATAACCCCGGGACAGGGCGCCGAGCAGTACTTC.

The chain is built from TRBV29-1 and TRBJ1-1; D unresolved. CDR1 is SQVTM and CDR2 is ANQGSEA in the germline V gene. There are 13 residues in the CDR3. The CDR3 DNA follows: TGCGCGGGGTTGGCAGCGCGCGCCGCCGAAGCTTTCTTT. Translating it yields CAGLAARAAEAFF. The full variable domain, completed using reference TRBV29-1 and TRBJ1-1, is SAVISQKPSRDICQRGTSLTIQCQVDSQVTMMFWYRQQPGQSLTLIATANQGSEATYESGFVIDKFPISRPNLTFSTLTVSNMSPEDSSIYLCAGLAARAAEAFFGQGTRLTVV.

J is TRBJ2-3 and V is TRBV7-3, with TRBD2 matching over 16 bases. The CDR3 consists of 18 residues. J gave up 0 bases and V 5 bases, and 5 bases lay outside the gene matches. Germline V gives CDR1 SGHTA, CDR2 FQGTGA. In DNA, the CDR3 is TGTGCCAGCAGCCCCAGGGGACTAGCGGGGGGGAGCACAGATACGCAGTATTTT. Its protein product is CASSPRGLAGGSTDTQYF. Filled out from reference TRBV7-3 and TRBJ2-3, the complete variable domain reads GAGVSQTPSNKVTEKGKYVELRCDPISGHTALYWYRQSLGQGPEFLIYFQGTGAADDSGLPNDRFFAVRPEGSVSTLKIQRTERGDSAVYLCASSPRGLAGGSTDTQYFGPGTRLTVL.

The chain has TRBV5-4 and TRBJ1-1, with D maybe TRBD1 (6 bases). CDR3 size: 14 residues. Germline V gene lookup returns CDR1 SGHNT and CDR2 YYREEE (reference sequence). V was cut by 2 bases and J by 1 base, with 9 bases left in between. The CDR3 DNA reads as TGTGCCAGCAGCTTTGGACAGCAGAACACTGAAGCTTTCTTT. This sequence encodes CASSFGQQNTEAFF.

The chain employs TRBV19 and TRBJ1-1, with 10 bases aligning to TRBD1. Germline CDR1 LNHDA, CDR2 SQIVND (reference sequence). Trimming at V came to 6 bases and at J to 0 bases, leaving 10 bases not matched to a gene. The CDR3 runs 17 residues. The CDR3: CASSPRWTGGLNTEAFF. The CDR3 nucleotides are TGTGCCAGTAGCCCACGGTGGACAGGGGGTTTGAACACTGAAGCTTTCTTT.

On this clone itself: No conserved phenylalanine or tryptophan ends this CDR3, so it is likely a read error. It is unclear where the CDR3 begins or ends on the DNA, so no DNA is shown, and the CDR3 is as TCRdb lists it. V gene TRBV6-5 combines with J gene TRBJ1-2; TRBD1 is the table's D call and was not checked against the DNA. Both ends counted, the CDR3 spans 15 residues. Germline values: CDR1 MNHEY, CDR2 SVGAGI. CDR3 protein: CASSYRPGAWGLVSL.

This chain uses TRBV2 with TRBJ2-7; 7 nucleotides agree with TRBD1. J gave up 1 base and V 2 bases, and 2 bases lay outside the gene matches. The germline CDR1 and CDR2 sequences are SNHLY and FYNNEI. The CDR3 totals 14 residues. The CDR3 loop is CASSEQGESYEQYF. In DNA form, the CDR3 reads TGTGCCAGCAGTGAACAGGGGGAATCCTACGAGCAGTACTTC.

V usage is TRBV5-4 and J usage is TRBJ2-1; perhaps TRBD2 as D (5 bases). This CDR3 has 14 amino acids. Trimming left V 4 bases short and J 8 bases short, with 16 bases between. Per germline, CDR1 SGHNT and CDR2 YYREEE (reference sequence). For the CDR3, the DNA is TGTGCCAGCAGCGAAGGTCTAGCTACGCATGAGCAGTTCTTC. This translates into CASSEGLATHEQFF.

The chain uses TRBV9 and TRBJ2-3; 11 bases match TRBD2. Germline loops: CDR1 SGDLS, CDR2 YYNGEE. The CDR3 is made up of 16 amino acids. The V segment lost 3 bases and the J segment 4 bases; nucleotides outside the gene matches: 7. CDR3 bases: TGTGCCAGCAGCGCCTCTTTTAGCGGGGGGGCAGATACGCAGTATTTT. Translated: CASSASFSGGADTQYF.

This clone was observed a single time. The gene calls are TRBV6-5 and TRBJ1-5; 8 nucleotides match TRBD1. Germline V gives CDR1 MNHEY, CDR2 SVGAGI. The CDR3 is 15 residues long. The V gene end was trimmed by 7 bases and the J gene end by 1 base; junction bases not matched to a gene: 6. The chain's CDR3 is CASTPGGLSNQPQHF. The CDR3 DNA sequence: TGTGCCAGCACCCCAGGGGGCTTGAGCAATCAGCCCCAGCATTTT.

This chain joins TRBV6-5 and TRBJ1-3; tentative D call: TRBD1 (5 bases). Trimming took 8 bases from V and 4 from J, leaving 9 bases between them. Germline V gene sequence: CDR1 MNHEY, CDR2 SVGAGI. The CDR3 has 12 residues. The DNA of the CDR3 is TGTGCCAGCTTGGGGCTCGGAAACACCATATATTTT. It encodes CASLGLGNTIYF.

The V gene is TRBV9, the J gene TRBJ2-7; TRBD1 aligns across 10 bases. CDR1 and CDR2 from the germline V gene are SGDLS and YYNGEE. V lost 4 bases and J lost 3; bases outside the gene matches: 10. CDR3 length: 16 amino acids. CDR3 DNA sequence: TGTGCCAGCAGCCCAACGGGGACAGGGGTCAGCTACGAGCAGTACTTC. It translates to CASSPTGTGVSYEQYF.

The chain carries TRBV19 and TRBJ2-1, with a possible D match to TRBD1 (6 bases). The CDR3 is made up of 15 amino acids. Deletions cut 3 bases from V and 6 bases from J, with 15 bases between. Germline assignment: CDR1 LNHDA and CDR2 SQIVND (reference sequence). The DNA of the CDR3 is TGTGCCAGTAGTATGGGGACATATCCTCGCAATGAGCAGTTCTTC. Translation: CASSMGTYPRNEQFF.

As regards this clone: One end of the junction is discordant with germline, which a read error may explain. The CDR3 is CASRLDWANTEAFF. DNA of the CDR3: TGTGCCAGCAGGTTGGATTGGGCGAACACTGAAGCTTTCTTT. The chain uses TRBV5-5 and TRBJ1-1; D gene unclear. CDR3 length equals 14 residues. Germline V CDR1 and CDR2: SGHKS, YYEKEE (reference sequence).

The sample holds a few counts of this clone. V usage is TRBV5-8 and J usage is TRBJ1-4; 7 bases agree with TRBD1. Germline V gives CDR1 SGHTS, CDR2 YDEGEE. The ends lost 4 bases at V and 4 bases at J; junction bases unmatched: 7. The CDR3 extends over 15 amino acids. The CDR3 DNA sequence: TGTGCCAGCAGCGAACCCGGGACAGATAATGAAAAACTGTTTTTT. Amino acids: CASSEPGTDNEKLFF.

This clone was seen a few times. The chain carries TRBV28 and TRBJ1-2; maybe TRBD1 (5 bases). CDR3 length: 15 residues. V was pared by 1 base and J by 4 bases, with 13 bases between. CDR1 and CDR2 from the germline V gene are MDHEN and SYDVKM. The CDR3: CASSLFAGTLYGYTF. In nucleotides, the CDR3 is TGTGCCAGCAGTTTATTCGCAGGGACTCTCTATGGCTACACCTTC.

This clone showed up just a few times. The chain employs TRBV5-4 and TRBJ1-2; 9 positions agree with TRBD1. Trimming at V came to 0 bases and at J to 0 bases, leaving 3 bases not matched to a gene. CDR3 size: 16 residues. CDR1 and CDR2 from the germline V gene are SGHNT and YYREEE (reference sequence). In DNA form, the CDR3 reads TGTGCCAGCAGCTTGGGACAGGGGGGCTCTAACTATGGCTACACCTTC. Protein: CASSLGQGGSNYGYTF.

V usage is TRBV5-6 and J usage is TRBJ1-4; D might be TRBD1 (5 bases). Germline assignment: CDR1 SGHDT and CDR2 YYEEEE. V dropped 0 bases and J dropped 8 bases, with 14 bases sitting between them. This CDR3 has 15 residues. This CDR3 reads CASSLVGGENEKLFF. CDR3 sequence (DNA): TGTGCCAGCAGCTTGGTGGGAGGGGAAAACGAAAAACTGTTTTTT.

J is TRBJ1-2 and V is TRBV19; 8 positions match TRBD1. J was trimmed by 2 bases and V by 0 bases; bases with no gene match: 2. The CDR3 length is 15 residues. Germline CDR1 and CDR2: LNHDA and SQIVND (reference sequence). The CDR3 here is CASSIERQGNYGYTF. Written as DNA, the CDR3 is TGTGCCAGTAGTATAGAGCGACAGGGGAACTATGGCTACACCTTC.

The gene calls are TRBV3-1 (or the pseudogene TRBV3-2) and TRBJ1-1; D is ambiguous. Germline assignment: CDR1 LGHDT and CDR2 YNNKEL (reference sequence). This CDR3 has 13 residues. Deletions cut 1 base from V and 5 bases from J, with 8 bases between. CDR3 nucleotide sequence: TGTGCCAGCAGCCAAGGGACGGGGACTGAAGCTTTCTTT. Its translation is CASSQGTGTEAFF.

The V gene is TRBV21-1, the J gene TRBJ2-7; the table's D call, TRBD2, was not checked against the DNA. TRBV21-1 corresponds to a pseudogene. The CDR3 has 16 residues. CDR3 nucleotides: TGTGCCAGCAGCGAAAGCGGACTCAAACCATTCTACGAGCAGTACGTC. Encoded protein: CASSESGLKPFYEQYV.

The CDR3 nucleotides read TGTGCCAGCAGCCGACAGGGAGGTTTGGGCGAGCAGTACGTC. Its translation is CASSRQGGLGEQYV. The chain employs TRBV6-5 and TRBJ2-7, with D perhaps matching TRBD1 (7 bases). This CDR3 region has 14 residues. With 6 bases removed from V and 6 bases from J, the gap between germline ends came to 18 bases. Per the germline V gene, CDR1 is MNHEY and CDR2 is SVGAGI.